This TCR beta chain was sequenced for a study of regulatory T cells. The study's findings and limits: Patient repertoires had restricted TRB V-J pairs and skewed V and J usage, most in Tregs. Patient CD8+ T cells trended toward lower Shannon entropy than controls.

Amplification used 52 TRBV primers and 13 TRBJ primers. Profiled with immunoSEQ multiplex PCR; TCRdb holds only in-frame clones, not every one. Here the sample spans about 18,000 clones, under 95% being singletons. As to this clone: Its antigen is still unknown.

The germline gives CDR1 MNHNS, CDR2 SASEGT. The CDR3 totals 16 residues. With 4 bases removed from V and 8 bases from J, the gap between germline ends came to 21 bases. All CD3G-deficient patients showed autoimmunity, more severe in two. Patients aged 2 to 39 years had fewer naive and more memory CD4+ and CD8+ T cells. Sample: CD8+ T cells sorted from blood. The receptor was derived from a person under 35 with CD3G deficiency. The chain links TRBV6-1 to TRBJ2-1; D gene uncertain. The CDR3 spells CASSGGEGITRYEQFF. The CDR3 DNA follows: TGTGCCAGCAGTGGAGGTGAAGGGATTACCAGGTATGAGCAGTTCTTC.